This T cell receptor beta chain was captured by sequencing in a study of shared clonotypes between healthy human individuals. Study details: Researchers assigned three CD4 naive, three CD4 memory, two CD8 naive and one CD8 memory plate to each donor.

Data came from immunoSEQ multiplex PCR; TCRdb stores just in-frame clones and leaves some out. The sample includes more than 1,200,000 clones, around 98.5% seen only once; the top ten take about 0.34%. The germline V and J ends were trimmed by 9 bases and 8 bases, with 26 bases remaining between them. The CDR3 has 15 amino acids. Germline V lookup: CDR1 MDHEN, CDR2 SYDVKM. The receptor's source is a man aged 25-40 years in good health. The gene calls are TRBV28 and TRBJ2-7, with D possibly being TRBD1 (6 bases). Sequencing used naive CD4+ T cells sorted from blood. The subset: CD45RA+ positively selected. The CDR3 region has the DNA TGTGCCAGTACAGGGCCCCTTCCGAGATTGTCTCAGCAGTACTTC. Amino acids: CASTGPLPRLSQQYF.